The 13 T cell receptor beta chains presented below share a single source sample, sequenced in a study of early T cells in non-severe SARS-CoV-2 infection. Each CDR3 protein is one row after TCRdb ran MiXCR on the 5' RACE reads. The sample lists about 55,000 distinct CDR3 sequences; about 7.1% were seen once. Sequencing was performed on whole blood, taken at baseline. The receptors here all came from an adult who was a healthcare worker with PCR-confirmed SARS-CoV-2 infection or an uninfected control (not recorded which).

This clonotype was detected a few times. The J gene is TRBJ2-7, the V gene TRBV5-1; weak D call: TRBD1 (6 bases). V gave up 6 bases and J gave up 0 bases, with 16 bases separating them. The CDR3 has 15 residues. Germline V gives CDR1 SGHRS, CDR2 YFSETQ. The CDR3 DNA reads TGCGCCAGCAAAACTCAGGGGACGGGCTCCTACGAGCAGTACTTC. As protein: CASKTQGTGSYEQYF.

This clonotype occurred many times. V and J are TRBV12-3 or TRBV12-4 and TRBJ1-6; a weak D match, TRBD1 (5 bases). V lost 7 bases, J lost 7 bases, and 14 bases lay in between. The CDR3 runs to 14 residues. The CDR3: CASTRPGVNSPLHF. Here the CDR3 DNA reads TGTGCCAGCACTCGACCGGGGGTAAATTCACCCCTCCACTTT.

This clonotype has at least ten counts. The chain links TRBV20-1 to TRBJ1-1; a possible D gene is TRBD1 (5 bases). CDR3 length: 13 amino acids. Germline V lookup: CDR1 DFQATT, CDR2 SNEGSKA (reference sequence). Trimming took 6 bases from V and 6 from J, leaving 17 bases between them. This CDR3 is CSAASGGDSEAFF. CDR3 nucleotide sequence: TGCAGTGCCGCGAGCGGGGGGGACTCTGAAGCTTTCTTT.

This chain links TRBV9 with TRBJ2-7; TRBD1 aligns across 9 bases. The CDR3 is 14 residues long. Trimming cost V 2 bases and J 7 bases; bases outside gene matches: 7. Germline V gene lookup returns CDR1 SGDLS and CDR2 YYNGEE. In DNA form, the CDR3 reads TGTGCCAGCAGCGTGACAGGGGGATCGTGGGAGCAGTACTTC. The encoded protein is CASSVTGGSWEQYF.

This clonotype was picked up a small number of times. V gene TRBV4-2 combines with J gene TRBJ1-3; 8 bases agree with TRBD1. The germline CDR1 and CDR2 sequences are LGHNA and YNFKEQ. This CDR3 is built from 15 residues. J was trimmed by 4 bases and V by 0 bases; bases with no gene match: 2. The CDR3 DNA sequence: TGTGCCAGCAGCCAAGAACAGGGGGAAGGAAACACCATATATTTT. Its translation is CASSQEQGEGNTIYF.

Within the sample, this clonotype is medium-sized (0.01 to 0.1%). This rearrangement joins TRBV7-6 to TRBJ2-7, with D unresolved. CDR3 length: 13 amino acids. CDR1 and CDR2 (germline): SGHVS, FNYEAQ. V dropped 5 bases and J dropped 3 bases, with 11 bases sitting between them. Written as DNA, the CDR3 is TGTGCCAGCAGCGCAGGACCGAACTACGAGCAGTACTTC. Protein product: CASSAGPNYEQYF.

This clonotype has just one count. The V call is TRBV2, the J call TRBJ2-3, with D tentatively TRBD2 (6 bases). The V gene lost 4 bases and the J gene lost 2 bases, with 19 bases spanning the gap. The germline CDR1 and CDR2 sequences are SNHLY and FYNNEI. The CDR3 length is 17 residues. The chain's CDR3 is CASSVRVDGGYTDTQYF. DNA of the CDR3: TGTGCCAGCAGTGTTCGGGTTGATGGGGGGTACACAGATACGCAGTATTTT.

This clonotype has a count of ten or more. The chain uses TRBV7-2 and TRBJ1-5; maybe TRBD1 (6 bases). The V end lost 6 bases, the J end lost 6 bases, and 15 bases lay between the germline ends. Germline V CDR1 and CDR2: SGHTA, FQGNSA. The CDR3 length is 14 residues. The CDR3 region is CASSTQGSPQPQHF. CDR3 DNA: TGTGCCAGCAGTACACAGGGAAGCCCTCAGCCCCAGCATTTT.

This clonotype was observed many times. V gene TRBV4-3 combines with J gene TRBJ2-1; D gene uncertain. V was trimmed by 2 bases and J by 3 bases, leaving 14 bases between them. Germline-derived CDR1 and CDR2 are LGHNA and YSLEER. The CDR3 loop spans 16 amino acids. The CDR3 region is CASSQLAVDGYNEQFF. The CDR3 nucleotides read TGCGCCAGCAGCCAACTGGCGGTCGACGGCTACAATGAGCAGTTCTTC.

This clonotype showed up just a few times. The chain carries TRBV20-1 and TRBJ2-7; 8 positions match TRBD1. The length of the CDR3 is 14 residues. In germline, CDR1 is DFQATT, CDR2 SNEGSKA (reference sequence). V was pared by 3 bases and J by 4 bases, with 8 bases of the junction left unmatched. In nucleotides, the CDR3 is TGCAGTGCTAGTACCGGGACAGGACTTTACGAGCAGTACTTC. Amino acid sequence: CSASTGTGLYEQYF.

There are a few counts of this clonotype. The gene calls are TRBV28 and TRBJ1-2, with D possibly TRBD1 on 5 matching bases. The germline V and J ends were trimmed by 6 bases and 6 bases, with 17 bases remaining between them. The germline CDR1 and CDR2 sequences are MDHEN and SYDVKM. This CDR3 spans 14 amino acids. Here the CDR3 reads CASRPDSAADGYTF. The CDR3 coding sequence is TGTGCCAGCAGACCAGACAGCGCCGCCGATGGCTACACCTTC.

In its sample, this clonotype was seen many times. The J gene is TRBJ2-7, the V gene TRBV9; the D gene is possibly TRBD1 (6 bases). The germline V and J ends were trimmed by 0 bases and 6 bases, with 13 bases remaining between them. The CDR3 extends over 14 amino acids. The germline CDR1 and CDR2 sequences are SGDLS and YYNGEE. As DNA, the CDR3 is TGTGCCAGCAGCGTAGGGGGGCATCGGGGCGAGCAGTACTTC. This sequence encodes CASSVGGHRGEQYF.

This clonotype appeared many times. The J gene is TRBJ2-2, the V gene TRBV5-5; TRBD2 agrees at 7 bases. The CDR3 extends over 15 amino acids. V gave up 4 bases and J gave up 4 bases; unmatched junction bases: 7. Germline V lookup: CDR1 SGHKS, CDR2 YYEKEE (reference sequence). CDR3 residues: CASSPRLASTGELFF. DNA of the CDR3: TGTGCCAGCAGCCCTAGACTAGCATCCACCGGGGAGCTGTTTTTT. The entire variable domain, with the rest obtained from reference TRBV5-5 and TRBJ2-2, is as follows: DAGVTQSPTHLIKTRGQQVTLRCSPISGHKSVSWYQQVLGQGPQFIFQYYEKEERGRGNFPDRFSARQFPNYSSELNVNALLLGDSALYLCASSPRLASTGELFFGEGSRLTVL.